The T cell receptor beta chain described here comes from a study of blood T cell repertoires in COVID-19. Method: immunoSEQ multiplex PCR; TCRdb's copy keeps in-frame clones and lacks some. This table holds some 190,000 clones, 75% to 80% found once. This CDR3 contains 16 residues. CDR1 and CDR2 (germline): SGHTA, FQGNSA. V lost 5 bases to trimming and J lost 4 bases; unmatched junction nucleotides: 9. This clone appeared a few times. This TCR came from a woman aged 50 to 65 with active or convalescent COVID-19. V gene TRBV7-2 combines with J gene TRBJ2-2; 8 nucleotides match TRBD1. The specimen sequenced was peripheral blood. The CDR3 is CASSTGTGPGTGELFF. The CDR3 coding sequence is TGTGCCAGCAGCACGGGGACAGGCCCGGGCACCGGGGAGCTGTTTTTT.